This is a list of T cell receptor beta chains from one sample in a study of T-cell reconstitution after alpha-beta-depleted transplantation in children. A single record per CDR3 protein comes from TCRdb applying MiXCR to the PCR reads. The profile shows some 440,000 distinct CDR3 sequences, 15% to 20% of them singletons. This specimen consisted of PBMCs, mostly from graft donor cells, obtained 360 days after TCRalphabeta/CD19-depleted stem cell transplant. The receptors were gathered from a boy in the first two years of life who had a stem cell transplant for Wiskott-Aldrich syndrome, so the T cells may come from the graft donor. CDR3s leave out the opening cysteine and the closing phenylalanine or tryptophan.

len: 15; v_gene: TRBV5-1; CDR3aa: ASSSYGLKRVRGELF
len: 13; v_gene: TRBV5-6; CDR3aa: ASSLAVADSYGYT
len: 12; v_gene: TRBV12-3/TRBV12-4; CDR3aa: ASRVAGGKETQY
len: 10; v_gene: TRBV10-3; CDR3aa: AISGNTDTQY
len: 13; v_gene: TRBV6-2/TRBV6-3; CDR3aa: ASTDVAGETYEQF
len: 13; v_gene: TRBV5-1; CDR3aa: ASSLVAGGRDEQY
len: 12; v_gene: TRBV5-6; CDR3aa: ASSLYARDNGYT
len: 13; v_gene: TRBV15; CDR3aa: ATRHPGLERNEQF
len: 13; v_gene: TRBV10-3; CDR3aa: AISTDRGGPNEQF
len: 17; v_gene: TRBV15; CDR3aa: ATSRDFSAGGPFTYEQY
len: 12; v_gene: TRBV10-3; CDR3aa: AISEGDVYNEQF
len: 15; v_gene: TRBV7-9; CDR3aa: ASSLGGVPSLTDTQY
len: 12; v_gene: TRBV20-1; CDR3aa: SASRQGSTYEQY
len: 12; v_gene: TRBV24-1; CDR3aa: ATSGPENNYGYT
len: 12; v_gene: TRBV20-1; CDR3aa: SAKGDRDRSPLH
len: 12; v_gene: TRBV5-1; CDR3aa: ASGPLAGSYEQY
len: 11; v_gene: TRBV4-2; CDR3aa: ASSQGWGEKLF
len: 11; v_gene: TRBV12-3/TRBV12-4; CDR3aa: ASMLGGSYEQY
len: 14; v_gene: TRBV18; CDR3aa: ASSLNIRGSYNEQF
len: 11; v_gene: TRBV24-1; CDR3aa: ATSDLNTDTQY
len: 12; v_gene: TRBV28; CDR3aa: ASSLVAGGFEQF
len: 10; v_gene: TRBV20-1; CDR3aa: SAQREGETQY
len: 14; v_gene: TRBV4-1; CDR3aa: ASSLPGGRVYNEQF
len: 13; v_gene: TRBV20-1; CDR3aa: SARGTSGGYNEQF
len: 13; v_gene: TRBV4-2; CDR3aa: ASSHPDRVGGELF
len: 13; v_gene: TRBV4-1; CDR3aa: ASSHARRGYTEAF
len: 13; v_gene: TRBV11-2; CDR3aa: ASSLDRRGNSPLH
len: 13; v_gene: TRBV7-9; CDR3aa: ASSFSGGLTDTQY
len: 15; v_gene: TRBV10-3; CDR3aa: AIIATSDEGRIREQY
len: 12; v_gene: TRBV24-1; CDR3aa: ASQGIGNTGELF
len: 12; v_gene: TRBV10-3; CDR3aa: AISGGILAGELF
len: 12; v_gene: TRBV24-1; CDR3aa: ATSDLPRDRDYT